The table lists the clone carrying this TCR beta chain with a count of one. The sample belongs to a study of blood T cell repertoires in COVID-19. Study overall: COVID-19 samples, acute and convalescent, were from the United States, Italy and Spain. PBMCs, B-cell-depleted T cells, or T cells provided the cDNA or gDNA that made up the material.

The V gene's germline CDR1 is SQVTM and CDR2 ANQGSEA. Losses at the gene ends were 7 bases for V and 10 bases for J; bases not matched to a gene: 7. The CDR3 has 11 residues. Donors in Cohort 3 counted as recovered after two negative PCRs, clearance, or symptom resolution. Original analysis: Researchers report that nucleated cell counts were estimated from reference gene primer amplification. Some clones are missing from TCRdb's copy, which holds only in-frame ones; the method was immunoSEQ multiplex PCR. D and trimming were read from the DNA, whereas the V and J calls and clone size are those reported in that table. The sample yields around 140,000 clones, over 80% seen once.

The V and J genes are TRBV29-1 and TRBJ2-1; TRBD2 matches 7 bases. The specimen sequenced was PBMCs or T cells enriched from blood (not recorded which). This receptor was identified in a man in his 60s who had recovered from COVID-19. DNA for the CDR3: TGCAGCGCCCCGGGACTACAAGAGCAGTTCTTC. It is translated as CSAPGLQEQFF.